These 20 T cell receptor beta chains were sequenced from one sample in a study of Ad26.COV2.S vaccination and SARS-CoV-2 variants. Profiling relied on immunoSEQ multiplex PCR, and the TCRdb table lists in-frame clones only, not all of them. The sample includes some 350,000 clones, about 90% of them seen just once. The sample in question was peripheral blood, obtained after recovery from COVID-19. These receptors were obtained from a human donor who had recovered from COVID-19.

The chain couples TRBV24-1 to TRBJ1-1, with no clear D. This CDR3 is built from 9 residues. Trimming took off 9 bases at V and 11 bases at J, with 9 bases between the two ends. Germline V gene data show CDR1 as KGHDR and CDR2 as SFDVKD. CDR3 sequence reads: CATPRTAFF. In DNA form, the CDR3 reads TGTGCCACCCCCCGAACGGCTTTCTTT.

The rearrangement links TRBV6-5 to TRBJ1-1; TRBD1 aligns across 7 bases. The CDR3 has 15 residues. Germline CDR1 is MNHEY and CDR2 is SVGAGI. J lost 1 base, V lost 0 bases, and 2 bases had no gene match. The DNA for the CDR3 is TGTGCCAGCAGTTACTCGAGGGGGCAGAACACTGAAGCTTTCTTT. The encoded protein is CASSYSRGQNTEAFF.

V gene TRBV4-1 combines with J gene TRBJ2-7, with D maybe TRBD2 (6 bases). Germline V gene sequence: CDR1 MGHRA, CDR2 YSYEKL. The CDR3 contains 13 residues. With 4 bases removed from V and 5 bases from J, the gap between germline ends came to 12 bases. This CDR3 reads CASSRGGENEQYF. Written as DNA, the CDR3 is TGCGCCAGCAGCCGCGGAGGGGAGAACGAGCAGTACTTC.

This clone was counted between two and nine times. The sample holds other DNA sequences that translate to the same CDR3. CDR3 DNA: TGCGCCAGCAGCTTTACAGGGGGCTACGAGCAGTACTTC. Protein sequence: CASSFTGGYEQYF. The gene calls are TRBV5-1 and TRBJ2-7, with 8 bases lining up with TRBD1. The CDR3 contains 13 residues. The germline V gene has CDR1 SGHRS and CDR2 YFSETQ. Unmatched junction bases numbered 1, after V lost 2 bases and J lost 3 bases.

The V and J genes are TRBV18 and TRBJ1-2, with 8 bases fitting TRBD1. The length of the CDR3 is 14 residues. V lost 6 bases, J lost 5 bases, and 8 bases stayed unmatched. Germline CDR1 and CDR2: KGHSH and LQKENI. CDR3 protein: CASSPGGRGYGYTF. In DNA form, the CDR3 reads TGTGCCAGCTCTCCAGGGGGCCGGGGGTATGGCTACACCTTC.

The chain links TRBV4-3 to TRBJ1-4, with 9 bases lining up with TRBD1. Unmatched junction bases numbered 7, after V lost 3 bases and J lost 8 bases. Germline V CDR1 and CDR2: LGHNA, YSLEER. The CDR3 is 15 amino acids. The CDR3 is CASSHTRTGVEKLFF. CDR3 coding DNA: TGCGCCAGCAGCCATACGAGGACAGGGGTGGAAAAACTGTTTTTT.

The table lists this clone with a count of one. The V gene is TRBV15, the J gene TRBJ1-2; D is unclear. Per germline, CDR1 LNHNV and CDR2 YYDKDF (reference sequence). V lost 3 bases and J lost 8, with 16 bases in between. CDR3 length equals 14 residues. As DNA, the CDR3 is TGTGCCACCAGCAGGAGAAGAGGGCCGGAGGGCTACACCTTC. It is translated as CATSRRRGPEGYTF. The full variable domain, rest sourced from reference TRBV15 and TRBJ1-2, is DAMVIQNPRYQVTQFGKPVTLSCSQTLNHNVMYWYQQKSSQAPKLLFHYYDKDFNNEADTPDNFQSRRPNTSFCFLDIRSPGLGDTAMYLCATSRRRGPEGYTFGSGTRLTVV.

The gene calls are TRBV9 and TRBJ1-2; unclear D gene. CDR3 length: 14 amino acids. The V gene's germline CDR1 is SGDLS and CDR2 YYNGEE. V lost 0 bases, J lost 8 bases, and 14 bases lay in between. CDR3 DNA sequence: TGTGCCAGCAGCGTAGACCCCTCCGGCTCAGGCTACACCTTC. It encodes CASSVDPSGSGYTF.

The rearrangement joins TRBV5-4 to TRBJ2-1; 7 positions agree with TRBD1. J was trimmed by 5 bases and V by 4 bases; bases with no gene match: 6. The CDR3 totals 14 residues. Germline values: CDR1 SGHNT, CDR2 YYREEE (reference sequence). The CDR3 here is CASSPRDRDNEQFF. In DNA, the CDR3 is TGTGCCAGCAGCCCCCGGGACAGAGACAATGAGCAGTTCTTC.

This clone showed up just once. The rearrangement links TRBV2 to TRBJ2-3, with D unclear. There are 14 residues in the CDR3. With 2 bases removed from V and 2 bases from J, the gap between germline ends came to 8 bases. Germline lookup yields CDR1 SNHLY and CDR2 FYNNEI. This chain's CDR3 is CASSELLLTDTQYF. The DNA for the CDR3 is TGTGCCAGCAGTGAACTGCTTCTCACAGATACGCAGTATTTT. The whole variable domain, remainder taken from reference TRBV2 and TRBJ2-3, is EPEVTQTPSHQVTQMGQEVILRCVPISNHLYFYWYRQILGQKVEFLVSFYNNEISEKSEIFDDQFSVERPDGSNFTLKIRSTKLEDSAMYFCASSELLLTDTQYFGPGTRLTVL.

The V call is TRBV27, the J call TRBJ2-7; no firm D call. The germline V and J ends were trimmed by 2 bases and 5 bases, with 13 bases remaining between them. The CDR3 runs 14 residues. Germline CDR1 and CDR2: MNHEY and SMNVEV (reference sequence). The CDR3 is CASSLRSGLDEQYF. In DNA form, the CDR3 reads TGTGCCAGCAGTTTAAGGTCAGGTCTCGACGAGCAGTACTTC.

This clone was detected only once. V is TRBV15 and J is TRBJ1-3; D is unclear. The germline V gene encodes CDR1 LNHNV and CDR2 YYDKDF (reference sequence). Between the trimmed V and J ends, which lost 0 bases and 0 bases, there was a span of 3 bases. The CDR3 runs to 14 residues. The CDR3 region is CATSRDYSGNTIYF. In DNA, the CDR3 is TGTGCCACCAGCAGAGATTACTCTGGAAACACCATATATTTT.

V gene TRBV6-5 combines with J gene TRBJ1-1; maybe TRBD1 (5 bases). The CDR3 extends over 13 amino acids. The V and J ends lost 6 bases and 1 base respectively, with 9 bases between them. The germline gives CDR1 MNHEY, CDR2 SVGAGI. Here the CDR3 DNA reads TGTGCCAGCAGGTCCCAGGGGAACACTGAAGCTTTCTTT. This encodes CASRSQGNTEAFF.

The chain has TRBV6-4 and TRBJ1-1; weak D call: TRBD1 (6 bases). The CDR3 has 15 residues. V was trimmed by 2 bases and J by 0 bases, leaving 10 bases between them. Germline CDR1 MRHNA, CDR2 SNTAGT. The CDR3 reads CASSDRTGMNTEAFF. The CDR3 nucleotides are TGTGCCAGCAGTGACCGAACAGGGATGAACACTGAAGCTTTCTTT.

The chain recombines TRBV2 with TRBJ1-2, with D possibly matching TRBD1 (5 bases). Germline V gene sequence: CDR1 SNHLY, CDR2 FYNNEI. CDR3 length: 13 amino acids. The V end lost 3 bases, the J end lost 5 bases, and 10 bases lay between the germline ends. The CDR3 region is CASSDGARYGYTF. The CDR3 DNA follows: TGTGCCAGCAGTGATGGGGCCCGATATGGCTACACCTTC.

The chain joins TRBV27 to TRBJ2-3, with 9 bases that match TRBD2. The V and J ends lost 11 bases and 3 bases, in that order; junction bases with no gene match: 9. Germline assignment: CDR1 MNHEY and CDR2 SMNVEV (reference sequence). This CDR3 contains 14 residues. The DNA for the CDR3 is TGTGCCTCCCGGGGGACTAGCTCTACAGATACGCAGTATTTT. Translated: CASRGTSSTDTQYF.

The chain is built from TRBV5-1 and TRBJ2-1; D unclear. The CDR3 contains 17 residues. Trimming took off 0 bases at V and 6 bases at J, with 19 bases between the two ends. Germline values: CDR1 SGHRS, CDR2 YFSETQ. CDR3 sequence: CASSLEPLSLRSNEQFF. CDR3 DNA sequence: TGCGCCAGCAGCTTGGAACCCCTCTCGTTGCGGAGCAATGAGCAGTTCTTC.

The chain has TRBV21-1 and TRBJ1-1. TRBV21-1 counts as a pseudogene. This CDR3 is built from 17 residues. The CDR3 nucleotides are TGTGCCAGCAGCAAAGAGAAATGGATTCAGCTAAACACTGAAGCTTTCTTT. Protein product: CASSKEKWIQLNTEAFF.

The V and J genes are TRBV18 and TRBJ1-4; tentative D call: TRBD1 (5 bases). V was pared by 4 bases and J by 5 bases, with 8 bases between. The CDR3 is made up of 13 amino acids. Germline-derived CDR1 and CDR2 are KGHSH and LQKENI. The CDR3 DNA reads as TGTGCCAGCTCACGGGGGAGAAATGAAAAACTGTTTTTT. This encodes CASSRGRNEKLFF.

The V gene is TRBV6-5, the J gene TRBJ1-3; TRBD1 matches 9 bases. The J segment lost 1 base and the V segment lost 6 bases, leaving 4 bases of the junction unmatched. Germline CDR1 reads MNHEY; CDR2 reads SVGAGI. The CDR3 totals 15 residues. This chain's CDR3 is CASRRDRVSGNTIYF. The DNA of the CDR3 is TGTGCCAGCAGACGGGACAGGGTATCTGGAAACACCATATATTTT.